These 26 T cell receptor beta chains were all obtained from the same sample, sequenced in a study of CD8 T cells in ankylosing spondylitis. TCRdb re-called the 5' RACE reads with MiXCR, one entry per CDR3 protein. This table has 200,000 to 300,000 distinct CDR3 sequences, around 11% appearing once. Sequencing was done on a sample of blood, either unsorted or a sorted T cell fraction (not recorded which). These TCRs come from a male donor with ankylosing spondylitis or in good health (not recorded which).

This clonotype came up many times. CDR3 loop: CAISARTGGDTQYF. The CDR3 DNA reads as TGTGCCATCAGTGCCAGGACTGGTGGAGATACGCAGTATTTT. The chain couples TRBV10-3 to TRBJ2-3; D may be TRBD2 (5 bases). The length of the CDR3 is 14 residues. CDR1 ENHRY and CDR2 SYGVKD come from the germline V gene. Trimming removed 4 bases from V and 5 bases from J, with 13 bases in between.

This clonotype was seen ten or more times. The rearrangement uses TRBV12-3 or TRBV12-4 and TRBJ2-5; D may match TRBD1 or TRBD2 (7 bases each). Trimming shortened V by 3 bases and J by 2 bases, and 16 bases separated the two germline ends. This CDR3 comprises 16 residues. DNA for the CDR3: TGTGCCAGCAGTTTTTTCAGGGGGGGAGTACAAGAGACCCAGTACTTC. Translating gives CASSFFRGGVQETQYF.

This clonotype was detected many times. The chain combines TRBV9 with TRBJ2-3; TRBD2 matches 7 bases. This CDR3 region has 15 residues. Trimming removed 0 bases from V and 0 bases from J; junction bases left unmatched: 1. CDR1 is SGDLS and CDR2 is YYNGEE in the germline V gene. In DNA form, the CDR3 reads TGTGCCAGCAGCGTAGGGGACTACAGCACAGATACGCAGTATTTT. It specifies CASSVGDYSTDTQYF.

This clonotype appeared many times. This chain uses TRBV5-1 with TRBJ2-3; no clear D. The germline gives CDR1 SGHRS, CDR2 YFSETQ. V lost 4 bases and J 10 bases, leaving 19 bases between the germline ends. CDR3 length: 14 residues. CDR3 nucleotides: TGCGCCAGCAGCGACCGTAGTCTCCCAGTCGCGCAGTATTTT. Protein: CASSDRSLPVAQYF. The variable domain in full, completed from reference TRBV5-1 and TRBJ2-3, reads KAGVTQTPRYLIKTRGQQVTLSCSPISGHRSVSWYQQTPGQGLQFLFEYFSETQRNKGNFPGRFSGRQFSNSRSEMNVSTLELGDSALYLCASSDRSLPVAQYFGPGTRLTVL.

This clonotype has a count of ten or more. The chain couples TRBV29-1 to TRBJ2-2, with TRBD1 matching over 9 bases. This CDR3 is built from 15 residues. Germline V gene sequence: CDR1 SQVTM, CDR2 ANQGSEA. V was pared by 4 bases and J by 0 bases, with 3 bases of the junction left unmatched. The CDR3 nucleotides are TGCAGCGTTGTCTGGGACAGGGCGAACACCGGGGAGCTGTTTTTT. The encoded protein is CSVVWDRANTGELFF.

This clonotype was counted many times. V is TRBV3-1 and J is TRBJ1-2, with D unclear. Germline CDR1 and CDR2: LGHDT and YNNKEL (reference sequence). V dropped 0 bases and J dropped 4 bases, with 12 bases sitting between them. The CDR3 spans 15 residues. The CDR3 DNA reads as TGTGCCAGCAGCCAAGATCGGAGGTACGGCTATGGCTACACCTTC. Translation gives CASSQDRRYGYGYTF.

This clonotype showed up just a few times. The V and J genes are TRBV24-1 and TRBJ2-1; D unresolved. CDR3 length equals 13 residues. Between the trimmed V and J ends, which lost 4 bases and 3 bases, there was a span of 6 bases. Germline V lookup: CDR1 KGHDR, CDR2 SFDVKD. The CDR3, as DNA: TGTGCCACCAGTGACTCCTACTACAATGAGCAGTTCTTC. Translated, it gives CATSDSYYNEQFF.

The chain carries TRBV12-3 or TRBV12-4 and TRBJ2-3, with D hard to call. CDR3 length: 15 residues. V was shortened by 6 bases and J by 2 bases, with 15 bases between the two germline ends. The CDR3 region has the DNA TGTGCCAGCAGCTCTGCCCTCCGGAACACAGATACGCAGTATTTT. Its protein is CASSSALRNTDTQYF.

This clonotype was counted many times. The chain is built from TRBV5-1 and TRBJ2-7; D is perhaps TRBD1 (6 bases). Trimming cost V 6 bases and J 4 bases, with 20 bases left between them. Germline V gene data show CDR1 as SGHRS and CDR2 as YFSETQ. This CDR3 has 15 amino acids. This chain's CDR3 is CASNPTPGHIYEQYF. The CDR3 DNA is TGCGCCAGCAATCCGACGCCGGGACATATATACGAGCAGTACTTC.

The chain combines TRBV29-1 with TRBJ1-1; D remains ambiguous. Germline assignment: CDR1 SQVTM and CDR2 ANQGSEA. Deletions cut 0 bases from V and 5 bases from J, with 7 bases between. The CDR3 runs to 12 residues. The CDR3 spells CSVEDRGTEAFF. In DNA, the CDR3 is TGCAGCGTTGAAGATCGCGGGACTGAAGCTTTCTTT. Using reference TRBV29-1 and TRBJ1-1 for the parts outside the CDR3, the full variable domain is SAVISQKPSRDICQRGTSLTIQCQVDSQVTMMFWYRQQPGQSLTLIATANQGSEATYESGFVIDKFPISRPNLTFSTLTVSNMSPEDSSIYLCSVEDRGTEAFFGQGTRLTVV.

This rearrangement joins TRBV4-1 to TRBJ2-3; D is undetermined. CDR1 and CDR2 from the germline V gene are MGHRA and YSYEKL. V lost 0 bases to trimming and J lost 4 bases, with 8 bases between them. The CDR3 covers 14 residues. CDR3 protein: CASSQDGSADTQYF. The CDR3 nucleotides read TGCGCCAGCAGCCAAGATGGGTCGGCAGATACGCAGTATTTT.

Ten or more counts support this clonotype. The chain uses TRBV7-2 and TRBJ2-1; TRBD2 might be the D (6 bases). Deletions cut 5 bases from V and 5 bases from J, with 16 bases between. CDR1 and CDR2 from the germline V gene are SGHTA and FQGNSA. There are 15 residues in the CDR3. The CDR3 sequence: CASSPLGRGDNEQFF. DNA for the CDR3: TGTGCCAGCAGCCCTCTGGGGCGGGGTGACAATGAGCAGTTCTTC.

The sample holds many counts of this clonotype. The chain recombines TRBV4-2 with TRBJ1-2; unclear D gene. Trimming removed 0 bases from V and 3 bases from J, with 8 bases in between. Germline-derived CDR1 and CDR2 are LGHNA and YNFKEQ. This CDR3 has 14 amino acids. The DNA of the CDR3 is TGTGCCAGCAGCCAAGATGGGAGTGACTATGGCTACACCTTC. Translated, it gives CASSQDGSDYGYTF.

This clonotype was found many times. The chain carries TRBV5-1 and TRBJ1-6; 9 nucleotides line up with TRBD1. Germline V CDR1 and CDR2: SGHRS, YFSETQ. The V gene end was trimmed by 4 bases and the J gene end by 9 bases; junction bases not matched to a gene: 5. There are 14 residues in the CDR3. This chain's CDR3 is CASSQGQGGSPLHF. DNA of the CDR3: TGCGCCAGCAGCCAGGGACAGGGAGGTTCACCCCTCCACTTT.

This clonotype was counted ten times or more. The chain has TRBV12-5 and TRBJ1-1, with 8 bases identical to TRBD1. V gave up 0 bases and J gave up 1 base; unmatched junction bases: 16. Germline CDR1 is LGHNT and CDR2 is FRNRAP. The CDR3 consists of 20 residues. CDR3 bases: TGTGCTAGTGGTTTGGTACTGGTGCCGGACAGGGTCGGGGGGAACACTGAAGCTTTCTTT. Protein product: CASGLVLVPDRVGGNTEAFF. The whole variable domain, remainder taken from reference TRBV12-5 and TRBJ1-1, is DARVTQTPRHKVTEMGQEVTMRCQPILGHNTVFWYRQTMMQGLELLAYFRNRAPLDDSGMPKDRFSAEMPDATLATLKIQPSEPRDSAVYFCASGLVLVPDRVGGNTEAFFGQGTRLTVV.

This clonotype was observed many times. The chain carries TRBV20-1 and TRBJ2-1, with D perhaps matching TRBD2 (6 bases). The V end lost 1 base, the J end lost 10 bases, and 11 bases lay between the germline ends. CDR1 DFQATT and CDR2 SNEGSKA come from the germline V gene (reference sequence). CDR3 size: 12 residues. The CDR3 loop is CSARAGEREQFF. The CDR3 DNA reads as TGCAGTGCTAGAGCGGGAGAAAGGGAGCAGTTCTTC.

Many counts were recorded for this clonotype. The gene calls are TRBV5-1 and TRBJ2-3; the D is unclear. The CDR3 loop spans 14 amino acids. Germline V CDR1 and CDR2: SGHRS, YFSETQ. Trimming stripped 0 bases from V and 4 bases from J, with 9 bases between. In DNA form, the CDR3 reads TGCGCCAGCAGCTTGGATCCGGGTCCAGATACGCAGTATTTT. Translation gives CASSLDPGPDTQYF.

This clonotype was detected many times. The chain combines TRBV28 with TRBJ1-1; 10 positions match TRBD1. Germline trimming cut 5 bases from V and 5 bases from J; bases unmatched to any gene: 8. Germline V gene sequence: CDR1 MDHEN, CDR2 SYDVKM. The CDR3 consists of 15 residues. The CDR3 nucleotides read TGTGCCAGCAGTCTTCGACAGGGGGCGCGGACTGAAGCTTTCTTT. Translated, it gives CASSLRQGARTEAFF.

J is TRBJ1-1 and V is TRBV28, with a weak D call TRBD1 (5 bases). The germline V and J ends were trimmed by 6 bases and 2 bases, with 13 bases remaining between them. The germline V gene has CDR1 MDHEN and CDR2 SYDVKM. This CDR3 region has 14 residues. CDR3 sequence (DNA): TGTGCCAGCAGGCTGGGACTCCCCAACACTGAAGCTTTCTTT. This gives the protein CASRLGLPNTEAFF. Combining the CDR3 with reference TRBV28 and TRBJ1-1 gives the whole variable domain DVKVTQSSRYLVKRTGEKVFLECVQDMDHENMFWYRQDPGLGLRLIYFSYDVKMKEKGDIPEGYSVSREKKERFSLILESASTNQTSMYLCASRLGLPNTEAFFGQGTRLTVV.

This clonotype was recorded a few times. For the CDR3, the DNA is TGTGCCAGCAGTGAATCTCCTGGGACCGGCAATCAGCCCCAGCATTTT. Protein: CASSESPGTGNQPQHF. The chain has TRBV25-1 and TRBJ1-5; weak D call: TRBD1 (5 bases). The germline V gene encodes CDR1 MGHDK and CDR2 SYGVNS. The CDR3 is 16 residues long. V lost 1 base and J 2 bases, leaving 12 bases between the germline ends.

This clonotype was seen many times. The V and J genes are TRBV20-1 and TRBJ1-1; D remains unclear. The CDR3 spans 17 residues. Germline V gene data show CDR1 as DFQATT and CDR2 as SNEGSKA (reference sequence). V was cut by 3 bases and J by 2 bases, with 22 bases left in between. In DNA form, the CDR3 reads TGCAGTGCTAGTGTAGGGCCACTCCCGGTCCTAAACACTGAAGCTTTCTTT. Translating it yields CSASVGPLPVLNTEAFF.

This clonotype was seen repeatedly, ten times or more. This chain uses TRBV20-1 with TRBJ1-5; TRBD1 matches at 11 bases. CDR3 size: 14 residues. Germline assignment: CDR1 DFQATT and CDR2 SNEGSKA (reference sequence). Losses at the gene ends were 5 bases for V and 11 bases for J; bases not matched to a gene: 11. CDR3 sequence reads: CSADPGTGGLSQHF. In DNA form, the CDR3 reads TGCAGTGCTGATCCCGGGACAGGGGGTTTGTCCCAGCATTTT.

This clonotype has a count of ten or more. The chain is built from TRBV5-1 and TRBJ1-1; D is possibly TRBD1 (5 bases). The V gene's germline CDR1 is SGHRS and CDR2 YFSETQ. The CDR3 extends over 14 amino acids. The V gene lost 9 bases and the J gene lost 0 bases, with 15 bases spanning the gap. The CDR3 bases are TGCGCCACCCAAGAGGGACCCATGAACACTGAAGCTTTCTTT. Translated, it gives CATQEGPMNTEAFF.

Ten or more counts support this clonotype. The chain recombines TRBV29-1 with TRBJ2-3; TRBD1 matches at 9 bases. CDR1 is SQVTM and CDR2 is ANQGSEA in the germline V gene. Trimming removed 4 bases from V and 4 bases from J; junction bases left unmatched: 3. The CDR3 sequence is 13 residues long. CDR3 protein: CSVGDRASDTQYF. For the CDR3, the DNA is TGCAGCGTTGGGGACAGGGCTTCAGATACGCAGTATTTT.

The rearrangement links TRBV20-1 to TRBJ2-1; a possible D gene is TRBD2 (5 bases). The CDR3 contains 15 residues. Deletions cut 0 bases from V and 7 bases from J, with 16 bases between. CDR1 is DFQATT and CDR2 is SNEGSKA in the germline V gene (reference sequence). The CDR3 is CSARDRLNPRNEQFF. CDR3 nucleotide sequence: TGCAGTGCTAGAGATAGACTAAACCCACGTAATGAGCAGTTCTTC.

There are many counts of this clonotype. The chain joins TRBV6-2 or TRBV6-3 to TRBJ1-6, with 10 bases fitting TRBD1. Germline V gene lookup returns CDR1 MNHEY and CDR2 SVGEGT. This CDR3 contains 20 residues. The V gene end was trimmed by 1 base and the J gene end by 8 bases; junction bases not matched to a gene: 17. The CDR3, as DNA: TGTGCCAGCAGTTACTGGGGGACAGGGGATTATGCCGGGGCACATTCACCCCTCCACTTT. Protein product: CASSYWGTGDYAGAHSPLHF.